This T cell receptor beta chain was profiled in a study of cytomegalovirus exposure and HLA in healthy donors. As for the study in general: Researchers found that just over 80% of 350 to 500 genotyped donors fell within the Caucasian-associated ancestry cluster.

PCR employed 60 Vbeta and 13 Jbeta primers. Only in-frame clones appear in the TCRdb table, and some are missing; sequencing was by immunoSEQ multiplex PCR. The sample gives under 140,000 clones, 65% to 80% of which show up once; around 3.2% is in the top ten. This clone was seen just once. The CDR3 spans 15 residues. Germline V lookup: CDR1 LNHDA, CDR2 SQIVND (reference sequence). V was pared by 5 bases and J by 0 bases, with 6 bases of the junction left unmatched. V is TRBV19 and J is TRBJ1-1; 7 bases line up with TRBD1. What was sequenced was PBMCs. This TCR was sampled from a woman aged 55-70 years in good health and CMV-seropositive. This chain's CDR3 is CASSPRTGVNTEAFF. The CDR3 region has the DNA TGTGCCAGTAGTCCAAGGACAGGAGTGAACACTGAAGCTTTCTTT.